These 20 T cell receptor beta chains originate from one sample sequenced in a study of T-cell reconstitution after alpha-beta-depleted transplantation in children. The authors prepared the TCRbeta library with unique molecular identifiers. TCRdb called the PCR reads again in MiXCR, with one record for every CDR3 protein. Of approximately 150,000 distinct CDR3 sequences in the sample, roughly 8.8% are singletons; the top ten hold about a sixth. Material: PBMCs, mostly from graft donor cells, obtained 180 days after TCRalphabeta/CD19-depleted stem cell transplant. The receptors were sampled from a female patient between 2 and 10 years old who had a stem cell transplant for congenital amegakaryocytic thrombocytopenia, so the T cells may come from the graft donor.

This clonotype was counted ten times or more. The gene calls are TRBV5-6 and TRBJ2-7; no clear D gene. V lost 0 bases and J 3 bases, leaving 7 bases between the germline ends. CDR3 length equals 13 residues. CDR1 is SGHDT, CDR2 YYEEEE, per germline. Here the CDR3 reads CASSLEEHYEQYF. Here the CDR3 DNA reads TGTGCCAGCAGCTTGGAGGAGCACTACGAGCAGTACTTC.

In this sample, this clonotype turned up many times. Its ends do not fully match the called genes, so a read error is possible. This chain connects TRBV6-5 to TRBJ2-2; TRBD1 agrees at 9 bases. The CDR3 has 15 amino acids. Germline V CDR1 and CDR2: MNHEY, SVGAGI. This CDR3 reads CASSYYRGRAGELFF. The CDR3 DNA reads as TGTGCCAGCAGCTACTACAGGGGGCGAGCCGGGGAGCTGTTTTTT.

Many counts were recorded for this clonotype. The rearrangement links TRBV12-3 or TRBV12-4 to TRBJ2-5; a weak D match, TRBD1 (6 bases). V was clipped by 8 bases and J by 1 base, with 17 bases between them. The length of the CDR3 is 15 residues. The CDR3 region is CASPQTGSSQETQYF. CDR3 sequence (DNA): TGTGCCAGCCCCCAAACAGGGAGCTCCCAAGAGACCCAGTACTTC.

At least ten counts were recorded for this clonotype. V gene TRBV29-1 combines with J gene TRBJ2-1; D uncertain. The germline V gene has CDR1 SQVTM and CDR2 ANQGSEA. CDR3 size: 15 residues. The V end lost 5 bases, the J end lost 2 bases, and 16 bases lay between the germline ends. Here the CDR3 DNA reads TGCAGCGTTCGGGCAGGCAACTTTCCCTACAATGAGCAGTTCTTC. This gives the protein CSVRAGNFPYNEQFF.

This clonotype was picked up a small number of times. Written as DNA, the CDR3 is TGCAGTGCTAGAGAAGCCGGGACTAGCGGAACCGGGGAGCTGTTTTTT. This gives the protein CSAREAGTSGTGELFF. The rearrangement joins TRBV20-1 to TRBJ2-2; 11 nucleotides agree with TRBD2. J gave up 5 bases and V 0 bases, and 5 bases lay outside the gene matches. The CDR3 spans 16 residues. CDR1 and CDR2 (germline): DFQATT, SNEGSKA (reference sequence).

This clonotype was counted between two and nine times. The V call is TRBV3-1, the J call TRBJ2-7; D not resolved. This CDR3 spans 16 amino acids. The V gene lost 0 bases and the J gene lost 3 bases, with 15 bases spanning the gap. Germline V CDR1 and CDR2: LGHDT, YNNKEL (reference sequence). CDR3 sequence: CASSQDDRSWYYEQYF. The CDR3 region has the DNA TGTGCCAGCAGCCAAGACGACCGCAGCTGGTACTACGAGCAGTACTTC.

This clonotype was seen ten or more times. The chain couples TRBV5-1 to TRBJ1-4; D ambiguous. The CDR3 extends over 13 amino acids. From germline, CDR1 is SGHRS and CDR2 YFSETQ. V was shortened by 4 bases and J by 8 bases, with 12 bases between the two germline ends. CDR3 bases: TGCGCCAGCAGCCCCGGGCCTGGGGAAAAACTGTTTTTT. It encodes CASSPGPGEKLFF.

This clonotype was found many times. The chain uses TRBV12-3 or TRBV12-4 and TRBJ2-5; tentatively, D is TRBD2 (6 bases). V shed 5 bases and J shed 7 bases, with 14 bases lying between them. The CDR3 length is 13 residues. In nucleotides, the CDR3 is TGTGCCAGCAGTCGGGAGCCCCGGGGGACCCAGTACTTC. The encoded protein is CASSREPRGTQYF.

This clonotype was detected ten times or more. The CDR3 loop is CASSYPTGDEAFF. CDR3 in DNA: TGTGCCAGCAGCTACCCAACAGGAGATGAAGCTTTCTTT. The V gene is TRBV28, the J gene TRBJ1-1, with D possibly matching TRBD1 (5 bases). This CDR3 region has 13 residues. Trimming cost V 6 bases and J 7 bases, with 15 bases left between them. Germline V gene sequence: CDR1 MDHEN, CDR2 SYDVKM.

This clonotype was counted at least ten times. V and J are TRBV28 and TRBJ2-5; 11 bases are shared with TRBD2. J lost 7 bases, V lost 6 bases, and 10 bases had no gene match. This CDR3 region has 15 residues. CDR1 and CDR2 from the germline V gene are MDHEN and SYDVKM. CDR3 nucleotides: TGTGCCAGCAGCCTCTCGCTAGCGGGAGGTCTGACCCAGTACTTC. Translation gives CASSLSLAGGLTQYF.

CDR3 sequence (DNA): TGTGCCAGCAGCTTTACTAGCGGCCGCAATGAGCAGTTCTTC. This gives the protein CASSFTSGRNEQFF. This chain uses TRBV7-3 with TRBJ2-1; 8 bases line up with TRBD2. Germline V gives CDR1 SGHTA, CDR2 FQGTGA. The V and J ends lost 3 bases and 6 bases, in that order; junction bases with no gene match: 4. The CDR3 is 14 amino acids. The full variable domain, in which reference TRBV7-3 and TRBJ2-1 provide the parts outside the CDR3, is GAGVSQTPSNKVTEKGKYVELRCDPISGHTALYWYRQSLGQGPEFLIYFQGTGAADDSGLPNDRFFAVRPEGSVSTLKIQRTERGDSAVYLCASSFTSGRNEQFFGPGTRLTVL.

J is TRBJ1-4 and V is TRBV12-3 or TRBV12-4, with D possibly TRBD1 on 6 matching bases. With 4 bases removed from V and 8 bases from J, the gap between germline ends came to 17 bases. The CDR3 loop spans 15 amino acids. The CDR3 reads CASSSRTALREKLFF. The CDR3 DNA follows: TGTGCCAGCAGTTCCCGGACAGCATTGCGAGAAAAACTGTTTTTT.

This clonotype was detected many times. The genes are TRBV11-3 and TRBJ2-1; 9 bases are a match to TRBD2. V was clipped by 2 bases and J by 0 bases; unmatched bases: 11. The CDR3 extends over 19 amino acids. Germline V gene data show CDR1 as SGHNT and CDR2 as YENEEA. The CDR3 DNA is TGTGCCAGCAGCTTATTCAGCCTAGCGGGGACTAGCTCCTACAATGAGCAGTTCTTC. Residues: CASSLFSLAGTSSYNEQFF.

This clonotype was picked up many times. The chain is built from TRBV28 and TRBJ2-3; 9 nucleotides match TRBD2. This CDR3 is built from 15 residues. The junction had 11 bases not matched to a gene; V was cut back by 8 bases and J by 5 bases. Germline V gene sequence: CDR1 MDHEN, CDR2 SYDVKM. The CDR3 nucleotides are TGTGCCAGCCACTGGAGCGGGGGGCCTCGAGATACGCAGTATTTT. The encoded protein is CASHWSGGPRDTQYF.

This clonotype occurred many times. The chain carries TRBV20-1 and TRBJ1-6; unclear D gene. V dropped 3 bases and J dropped 2 bases, with 14 bases sitting between them. The CDR3 has 16 residues. The germline CDR1 and CDR2 sequences are DFQATT and SNEGSKA (reference sequence). The CDR3 loop reads CSARSATSTYNSPLHF. The CDR3 DNA follows: TGCAGTGCTAGGTCCGCAACTTCGACCTATAATTCACCCCTCCACTTT.

This chain connects TRBV3-1 to TRBJ2-7; 10 bases line up with TRBD2. This CDR3 region has 17 residues. Germline values: CDR1 LGHDT, CDR2 YNNKEL (reference sequence). V lost 0 bases, J lost 5 bases, and 10 bases stayed unmatched. DNA of the CDR3: TGTGCCAGCAGCCAAGAGGTGGCGCTAGCGGGAGAAAACGAGCAGTACTTC. Its translation: CASSQEVALAGENEQYF.

The table lists this clonotype with many counts. This sequence joins TRBV20-1 and TRBJ2-6; no firm D call. The CDR3 is made up of 13 amino acids. From germline, CDR1 is DFQATT and CDR2 SNEGSKA (reference sequence). The germline V and J ends were trimmed by 1 base and 2 bases, with 3 bases remaining between them. The CDR3 loop is CSARAPGANVLTF. As DNA, the CDR3 is TGCAGTGCTAGAGCTCCTGGGGCCAACGTCCTGACTTTC.

This clonotype was seen repeatedly, ten times or more. DNA for the CDR3: TGTGCCAGCAGTGAATATCTTACTAGCGGGAGCTCCTACAATGAGCAGTTCTTC. This gives the protein CASSEYLTSGSSYNEQFF. V gene TRBV25-1 combines with J gene TRBJ2-1; 11 bases align to TRBD2. The CDR3 totals 18 residues. Germline V gene sequence: CDR1 MGHDK, CDR2 SYGVNS. V lost 0 bases to trimming and J lost 0 bases; unmatched junction nucleotides: 4.

This clonotype was detected only a few times. This rearrangement joins TRBV4-1 to TRBJ1-4; D gene uncertain. This CDR3 comprises 15 residues. The germline gives CDR1 MGHRA, CDR2 YSYEKL. V lost 1 base, J lost 0 bases, and 6 bases lay in between. The CDR3 loop is CASSQVVATNEKLFF. The CDR3 nucleotides read TGCGCCAGCAGCCAAGTAGTAGCAACTAATGAAAAACTGTTTTTT.

This clonotype has ten or more counts. This sequence joins TRBV4-1 and TRBJ1-5; D is unclear. This CDR3 spans 15 amino acids. Trimming took off 0 bases at V and 6 bases at J, with 12 bases between the two ends. Germline assignment: CDR1 MGHRA and CDR2 YSYEKL. DNA of the CDR3: TGCGCCAGCAGCCAAGAACAGCCTATGGGTCAGCCCCAGCATTTT. Translation gives CASSQEQPMGQPQHF.